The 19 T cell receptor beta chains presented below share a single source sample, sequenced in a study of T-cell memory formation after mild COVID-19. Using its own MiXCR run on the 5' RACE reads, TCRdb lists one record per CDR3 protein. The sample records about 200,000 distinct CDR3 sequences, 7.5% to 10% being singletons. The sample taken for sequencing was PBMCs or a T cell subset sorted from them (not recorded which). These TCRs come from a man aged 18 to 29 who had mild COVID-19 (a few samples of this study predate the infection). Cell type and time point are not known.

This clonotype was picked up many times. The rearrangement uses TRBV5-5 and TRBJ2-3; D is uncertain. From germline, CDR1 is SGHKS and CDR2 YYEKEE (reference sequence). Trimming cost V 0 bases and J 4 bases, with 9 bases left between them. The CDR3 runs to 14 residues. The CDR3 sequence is CASSLEYFADTQYF. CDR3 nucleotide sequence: TGTGCCAGCAGCTTGGAATATTTCGCAGATACGCAGTATTTT.

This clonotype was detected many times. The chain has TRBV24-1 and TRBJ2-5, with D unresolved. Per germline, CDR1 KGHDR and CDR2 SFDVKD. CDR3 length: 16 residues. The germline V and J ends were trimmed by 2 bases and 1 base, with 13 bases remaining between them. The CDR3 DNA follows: TGTGCCACCAGTGATTCGCGTACCGGCGGCCAAGAGACCCAGTACTTC. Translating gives CATSDSRTGGQETQYF.

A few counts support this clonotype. CDR3 sequence: CASSLGPTSTEAFF. The CDR3 nucleotides read TGTGCCAGCAGCTTAGGACCCACGAGCACTGAAGCTTTCTTT. The chain carries TRBV7-3 and TRBJ1-1; D is ambiguous. The CDR3 consists of 14 residues. Trimming stripped 2 bases from V and 4 bases from J, with 11 bases between. CDR1 and CDR2 (germline): SGHTA, FQGTGA.

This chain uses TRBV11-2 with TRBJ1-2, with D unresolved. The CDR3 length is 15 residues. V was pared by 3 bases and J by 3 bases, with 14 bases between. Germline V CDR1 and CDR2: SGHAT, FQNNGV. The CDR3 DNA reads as TGTGCCAGCAGCTTGGCACCCACAGCCTACTATGGCTACACCTTC. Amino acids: CASSLAPTAYYGYTF. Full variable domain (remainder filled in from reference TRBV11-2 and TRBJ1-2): EAGVAQSPRYKIIEKRQSVAFWCNPISGHATLYWYQQILGQGPKLLIQFQNNGVVDDSQLPKDRFSAERLKGVDSTLKIQPAKLEDSAVYLCASSLAPTAYYGYTFGSGTRLTVV.

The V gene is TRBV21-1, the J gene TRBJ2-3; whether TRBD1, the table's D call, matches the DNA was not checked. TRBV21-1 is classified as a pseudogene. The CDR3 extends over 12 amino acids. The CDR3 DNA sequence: TGTGCCAGGAAAATGGGCGGGGGAACGCAGTATTTT. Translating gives CARKMGGGTQYF.

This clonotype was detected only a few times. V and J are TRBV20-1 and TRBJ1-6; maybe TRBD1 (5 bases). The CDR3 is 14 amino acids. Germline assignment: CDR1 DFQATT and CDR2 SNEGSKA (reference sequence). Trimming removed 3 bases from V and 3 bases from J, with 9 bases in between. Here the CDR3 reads CSARQGFYNSPLHF. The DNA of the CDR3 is TGCAGTGCTAGGCAGGGATTCTATAATTCACCCCTCCACTTT.

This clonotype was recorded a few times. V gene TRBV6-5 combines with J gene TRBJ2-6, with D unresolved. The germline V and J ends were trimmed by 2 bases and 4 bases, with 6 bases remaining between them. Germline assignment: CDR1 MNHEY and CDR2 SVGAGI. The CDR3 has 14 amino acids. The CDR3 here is CASSYMEGANVLTF. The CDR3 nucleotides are TGTGCCAGCAGTTACATGGAGGGGGCCAACGTCCTGACTTTC.

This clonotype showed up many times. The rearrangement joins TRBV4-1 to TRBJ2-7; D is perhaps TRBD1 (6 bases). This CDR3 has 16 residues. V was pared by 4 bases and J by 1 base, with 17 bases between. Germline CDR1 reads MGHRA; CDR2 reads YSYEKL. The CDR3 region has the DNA TGCGCCAGCAGCCCCCTTGATGGGGACACTTCCTACGAGCAGTACTTC. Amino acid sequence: CASSPLDGDTSYEQYF.

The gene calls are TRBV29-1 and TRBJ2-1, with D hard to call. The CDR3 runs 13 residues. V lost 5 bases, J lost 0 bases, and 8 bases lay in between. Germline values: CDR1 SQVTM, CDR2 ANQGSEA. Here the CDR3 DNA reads TGCAGCGTTACCGAAAGCTCCTACAATGAGCAGTTCTTC. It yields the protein CSVTESSYNEQFF.

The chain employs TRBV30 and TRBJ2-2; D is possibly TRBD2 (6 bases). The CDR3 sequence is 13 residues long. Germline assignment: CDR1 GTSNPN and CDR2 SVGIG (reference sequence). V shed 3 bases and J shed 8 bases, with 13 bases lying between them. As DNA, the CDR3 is TGTGCCTGGAGCGTGGGACTGTCTGGGGAGCTGTTTTTT. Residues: CAWSVGLSGELFF.

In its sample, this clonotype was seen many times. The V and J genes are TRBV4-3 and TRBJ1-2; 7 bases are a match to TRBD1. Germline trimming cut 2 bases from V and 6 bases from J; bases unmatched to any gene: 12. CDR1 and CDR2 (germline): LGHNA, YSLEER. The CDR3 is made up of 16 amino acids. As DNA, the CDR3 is TGCGCCAGCAGCCAATCTCCTCCCAGGGGGTGGGATGGCTACACCTTC. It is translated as CASSQSPPRGWDGYTF.

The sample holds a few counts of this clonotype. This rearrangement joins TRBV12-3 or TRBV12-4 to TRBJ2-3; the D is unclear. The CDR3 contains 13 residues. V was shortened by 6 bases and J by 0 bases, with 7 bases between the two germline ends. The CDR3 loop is CASRGDSTDTQYF. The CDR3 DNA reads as TGTGCCAGCAGGGGTGATAGCACAGATACGCAGTATTTT.

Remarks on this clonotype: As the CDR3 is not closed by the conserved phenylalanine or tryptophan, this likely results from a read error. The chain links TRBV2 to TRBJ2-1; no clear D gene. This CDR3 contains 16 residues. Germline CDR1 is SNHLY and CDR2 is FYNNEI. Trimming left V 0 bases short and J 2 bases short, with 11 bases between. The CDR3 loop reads CASSEATRLTYNEQFL. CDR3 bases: TGTGCCAGCAGTGAAGCGACCCGACTTACCTACAATGAGCAGTTCTTA.

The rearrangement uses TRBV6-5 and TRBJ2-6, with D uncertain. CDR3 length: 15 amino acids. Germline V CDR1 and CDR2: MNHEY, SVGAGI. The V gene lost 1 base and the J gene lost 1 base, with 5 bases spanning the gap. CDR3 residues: CASSYLKSGANVLTF. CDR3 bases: TGTGCCAGCAGTTACTTGAAATCTGGGGCCAACGTCCTGACTTTC.

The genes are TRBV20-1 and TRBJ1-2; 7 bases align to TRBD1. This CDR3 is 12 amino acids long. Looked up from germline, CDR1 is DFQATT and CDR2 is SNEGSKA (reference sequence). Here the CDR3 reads CRVEQGNYGYTF. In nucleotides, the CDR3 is TGCAGGGTGGAACAGGGGAACTATGGCTACACCTTC.

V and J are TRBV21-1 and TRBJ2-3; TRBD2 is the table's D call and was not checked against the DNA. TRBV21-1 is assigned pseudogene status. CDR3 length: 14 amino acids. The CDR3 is CASTPRDCTDTQYF. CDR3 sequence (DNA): TGTGCCAGCACTCCGCGGGACTGCACAGATACGCAGTATTTT.

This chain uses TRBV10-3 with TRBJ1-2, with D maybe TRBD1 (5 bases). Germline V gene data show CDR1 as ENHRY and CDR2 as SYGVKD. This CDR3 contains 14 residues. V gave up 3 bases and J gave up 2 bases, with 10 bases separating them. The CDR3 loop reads CAISEVPGNYGYTF. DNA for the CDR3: TGTGCCATCAGTGAAGTACCAGGGAACTATGGCTACACCTTC.

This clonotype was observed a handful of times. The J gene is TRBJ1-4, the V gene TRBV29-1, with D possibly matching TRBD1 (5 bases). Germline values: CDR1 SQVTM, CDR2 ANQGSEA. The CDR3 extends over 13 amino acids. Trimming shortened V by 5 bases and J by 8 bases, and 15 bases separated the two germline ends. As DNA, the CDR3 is TGCAGCGTTAAGGGACTCTTTAACGAAAAACTGTTTTTT. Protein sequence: CSVKGLFNEKLFF. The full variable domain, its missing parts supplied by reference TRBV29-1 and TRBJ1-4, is SAVISQKPSRDICQRGTSLTIQCQVDSQVTMMFWYRQQPGQSLTLIATANQGSEATYESGFVIDKFPISRPNLTFSTLTVSNMSPEDSSIYLCSVKGLFNEKLFFGSGTQLSVL.

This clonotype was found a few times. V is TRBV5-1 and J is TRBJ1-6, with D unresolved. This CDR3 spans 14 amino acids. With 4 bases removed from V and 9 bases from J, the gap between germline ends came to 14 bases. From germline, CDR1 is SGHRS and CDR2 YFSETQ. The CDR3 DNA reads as TGCGCCAGCAGCACCGACCCGGCTGGTTCACCCCTCCACTTT. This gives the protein CASSTDPAGSPLHF.